Listed below are T cell receptor beta chains from one sample, sequenced in a study of read filtering for tumor transcriptome and immune sequencing. MiXCR, applied by TCRdb to the reads, yields one record per CDR3 protein. The repertoire holds roughly 93,000 distinct CDR3 sequences, 20% to 25% seen once, with approximately 10% in the top ten. Sequencing was performed on a population of CD138-negative cells sorted from bone marrow. These receptors were taken from a donor aged 40 or older with multiple myeloma. Each CDR3 is given with its conserved first and last residue. A D gene is named only where the DNA matches it firmly. Expanded clones get a size class; other rows say once, few or many, or leave the size out.

abundance | j_gene | d_gene | v_gene | CDR3nt | CDR3aa
few | TRBJ1-1 | NA | TRBV5-1 | TGCGCCAGCAGCTCCCTCCCGGGGCCCATTGAAGCTTTCTTT | CASSSLPGPIEAFF
many | TRBJ1-5 | NA | TRBV20-1 | TGCAGTGCTAGCCTGGGCGGAGAATCAGTGGACCAGCATTTT | CSASLGGESVDQHF
many | TRBJ2-5 | TRBD1 | TRBV2 | TGTGCCAGCAGTAGGGGGCTGAAAGAGACCCAGTACTTC | CASSRGLKETQYF
NA | TRBJ2-2 | NA | TRBV11-2 | TGTGCCAGCAGCCCGCGGGGACAGATCACCGGGGAGCTGTTTTTT | CASSPRGQITGELFF
many | TRBJ2-2 | NA | TRBV29-1 | TGCAGCGCCGGGATAGGTGGGGAAATGAACACCGGGGAGCTGTTTTTT | CSAGIGGEMNTGELFF
many | TRBJ1-1 | NA | TRBV5-1 | TGCGCCAGCCGGCGACAGGTGCAGGGTGAAGCTTTCTTT | CASRRQVQGEAFF
many | TRBJ2-7 | NA | TRBV3-1 | TGTGCCAGCAGCCGCCGGTGGACCTCCTACGAGCAGTACTTC | CASSRRWTSYEQYF
many | TRBJ2-3 | NA | TRBV28 | TGTGCCAGCACTCCCGGAGTTGCGGGGCGCACCTCTAGCACAGATACGCAGTATTTT | CASTPGVAGRTSSTDTQYF
many | TRBJ1-1 | NA | TRBV7-6 | TGTGCCAGCAGCATCTCCGGGACGAGCACTGAAGCTTTCTTT | CASSISGTSTEAFF
many | TRBJ1-2 | NA | TRBV4-1 | TGCGCCAGCAGCCAAGTAGGAGGCCTTGGCGGCTACACCTTC | CASSQVGGLGGYTF
many | TRBJ2-1 | NA | TRBV27 | TGTGCCAGCAATCAAAGCCCCTACAATGAGCAGTTCTTC | CASNQSPYNEQFF
many | TRBJ1-1 | TRBD1 | TRBV7-9 | TGTGCCAGCAGCTATAAACAGGGGGTAGGTGAAGCTTTCTTT | CASSYKQGVGEAFF
NA | TRBJ2-7 | TRBD1 | TRBV4-1 | TGCGCCAGCAGGAGTACGGGACAGGGAGCCTACGAGCAGTACTTC | CASRSTGQGAYEQYF
NA | TRBJ2-5 | TRBD1 | TRBV4-1 | TGCGCTAGCAGCCCTACGGGACAGGACCACGAGACCCAGTACTTC | CASSPTGQDHETQYF
many | TRBJ2-3 | TRBD1 | TRBV5-1 | TGCGCCAGCAGGGTGAATACAGGGGCGGCAGATACGCAGTATTTT | CASRVNTGAADTQYF
NA | TRBJ2-7 | TRBD1 | TRBV5-6 | TGTGCCAGCAGCTTGAGAGGGGGCCGGAACGAGCAGTACTTC | CASSLRGGRNEQYF
many | TRBJ2-7 | NA | TRBV11-3 | TGTGCCAGCAGCTCGACACCATCCTACGAGCAGTACTTC | CASSSTPSYEQYF
many | TRBJ1-4 | TRBD1 | TRBV2 | TGTGCCAGCACCTTCGGGACAGGGGGCAGAGAAAAACTGTTTTTT | CASTFGTGGREKLFF
many | TRBJ1-1 | NA | TRBV30 | TGTGCCTGGTCGGGGGGGAGAAACCTTGAAGCTTTCTTT | CAWSGGRNLEAFF
many | TRBJ2-3 | TRBD2 | TRBV7-2 | TGTGCCAGCAGCCCGACTAGCGGGGGGGCTACAGATACGCAGTATTTT | CASSPTSGGATDTQYF
many | TRBJ2-7 | TRBD2 | TRBV19 | TGTGCCAGTAGTATTGCCCCGGGAGCGGGGGGCCTCTACGAGCAGTACTTC | CASSIAPGAGGLYEQYF
many | TRBJ1-1 | NA | TRBV5-1 | TGTGCCAGCAGCTTGGGGGGGAGGAACACTGAAGCTTTCTTT | CASSLGGRNTEAFF